This TCR beta chain was captured by sequencing in a study of vaccination and CD4 T cells after COVID-19. Study information: Researchers treated control cultures with a CEFX pool, an HIV-1 Nef pool, or no peptide.

As to this clonotype: Its target is not known.

The CDR3 spans 13 residues. Looked up from germline, CDR1 is LNHDA and CDR2 is SQIVND (reference sequence). V lost 5 bases, J lost 4 bases, and 11 bases lay in between. The sample's treatment: roughly nine-day PBMC culture with coronavirus spike peptide pools or control peptides (ViraFEST assay). Every well contained around 2.2 million PBMCs, which were grown with around 10 IU/ml IL-2 and 9 to 10 ug/ml peptide pools. Sequenced with the Oncomine TCR Beta short-read assay was DNA taken from cultured CD4+ T cells. One entry per CDR3 protein results from TCRdb running MiXCR on the PCR reads. The sample lists about 15,000 distinct CDR3 sequences, roughly 62% seen once, with roughly 5.2% in the top ten.

The specimen was CD4+ T cells from blood, cultured in vitro, collected after SARS-CoV-2 vaccination. The chain has TRBV19 and TRBJ1-1; D call uncertain. This receptor was identified in a human donor who had recovered from COVID-19. CDR3 sequence: CASSFSVGTEAFF. The CDR3 DNA reads as TGTGCCAGTAGTTTCAGCGTAGGCACTGAAGCTTTCTTT.